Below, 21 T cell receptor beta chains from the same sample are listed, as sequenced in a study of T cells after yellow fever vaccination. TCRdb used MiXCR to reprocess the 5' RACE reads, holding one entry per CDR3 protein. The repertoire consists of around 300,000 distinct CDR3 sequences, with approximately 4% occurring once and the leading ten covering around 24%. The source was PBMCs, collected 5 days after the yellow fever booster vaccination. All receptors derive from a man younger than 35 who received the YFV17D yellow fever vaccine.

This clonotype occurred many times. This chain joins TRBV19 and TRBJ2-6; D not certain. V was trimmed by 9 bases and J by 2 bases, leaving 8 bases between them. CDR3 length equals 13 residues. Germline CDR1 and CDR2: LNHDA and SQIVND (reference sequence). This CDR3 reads CASSWAGANVLTF. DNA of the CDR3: TGTGCCAGCAGCTGGGCTGGGGCCAACGTCCTGACTTTC. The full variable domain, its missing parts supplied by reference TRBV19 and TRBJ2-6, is DGGITQSPKYLFRKEGQNVTLSCEQNLNHDAMYWYRQDPGQGLRLIYYSQIVNDFQKGDIAEGYSVSREKKESFPLTVTSAQKNPTAFYLCASSWAGANVLTFGAGSRLTVL.

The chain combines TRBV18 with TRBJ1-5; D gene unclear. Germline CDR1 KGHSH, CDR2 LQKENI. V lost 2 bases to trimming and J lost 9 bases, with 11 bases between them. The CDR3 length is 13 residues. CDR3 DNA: TGTGCCAGCTCACCAGACCCCGGCCGGCCCCAGCATTTT. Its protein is CASSPDPGRPQHF.

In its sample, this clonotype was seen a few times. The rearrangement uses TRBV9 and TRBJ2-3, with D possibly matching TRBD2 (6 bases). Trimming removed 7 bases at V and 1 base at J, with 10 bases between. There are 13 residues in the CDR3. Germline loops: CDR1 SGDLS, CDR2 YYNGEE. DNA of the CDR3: TGTGCCAGCGGGGGGAGAGGCACAGATACGCAGTATTTT. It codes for CASGGRGTDTQYF.

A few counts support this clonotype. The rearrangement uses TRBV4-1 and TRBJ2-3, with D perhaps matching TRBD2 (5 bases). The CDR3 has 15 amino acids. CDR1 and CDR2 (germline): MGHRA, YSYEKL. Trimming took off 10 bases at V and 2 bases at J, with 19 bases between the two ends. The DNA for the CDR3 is TGCGCCACCAAACGGGGTAGCTTGTCCACAGATACGCAGTATTTT. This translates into CATKRGSLSTDTQYF.

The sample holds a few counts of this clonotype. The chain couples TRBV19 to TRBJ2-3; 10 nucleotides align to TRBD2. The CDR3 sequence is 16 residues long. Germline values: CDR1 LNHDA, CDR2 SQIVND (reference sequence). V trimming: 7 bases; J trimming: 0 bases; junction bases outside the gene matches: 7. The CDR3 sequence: CASNPGLALSTDTQYF. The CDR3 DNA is TGTGCCAGTAACCCGGGACTAGCGCTAAGCACAGATACGCAGTATTTT.

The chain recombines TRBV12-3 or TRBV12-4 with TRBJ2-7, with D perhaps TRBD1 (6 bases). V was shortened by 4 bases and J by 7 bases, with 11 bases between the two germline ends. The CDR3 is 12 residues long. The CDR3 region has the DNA TGTGCCAGCAGTTCCTCCAGGGGTGAGCAGTACGTC. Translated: CASSSSRGEQYV.

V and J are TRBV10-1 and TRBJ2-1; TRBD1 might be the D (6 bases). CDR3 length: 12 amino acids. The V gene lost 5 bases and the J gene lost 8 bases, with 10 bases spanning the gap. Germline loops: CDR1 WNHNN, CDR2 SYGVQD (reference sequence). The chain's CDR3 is CASSNQGHEQFF. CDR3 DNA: TGCGCCAGCAGTAATCAGGGGCATGAGCAGTTCTTC.

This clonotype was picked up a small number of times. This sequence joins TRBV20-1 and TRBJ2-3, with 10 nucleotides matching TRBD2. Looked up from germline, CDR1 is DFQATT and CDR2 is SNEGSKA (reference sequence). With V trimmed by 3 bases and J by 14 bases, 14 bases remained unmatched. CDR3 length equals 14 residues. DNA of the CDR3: TGCAGTGCTAGGGAAGCGGGGGGGCGCATATACGCGTATTTT. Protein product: CSAREAGGRIYAYF.

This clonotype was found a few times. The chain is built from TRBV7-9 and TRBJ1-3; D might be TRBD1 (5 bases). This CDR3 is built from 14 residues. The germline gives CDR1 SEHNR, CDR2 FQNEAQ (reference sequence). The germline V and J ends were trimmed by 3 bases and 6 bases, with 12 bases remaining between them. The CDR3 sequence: CASSFGQGVNTIYF. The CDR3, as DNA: TGTGCCAGCAGCTTCGGTCAGGGTGTAAACACCATATATTTT.

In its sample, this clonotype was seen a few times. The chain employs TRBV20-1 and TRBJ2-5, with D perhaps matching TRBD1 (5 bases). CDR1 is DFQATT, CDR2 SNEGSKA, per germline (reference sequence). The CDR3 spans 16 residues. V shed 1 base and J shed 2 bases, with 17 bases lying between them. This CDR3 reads CSARVSGRQLQETQYF. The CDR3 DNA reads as TGCAGTGCTAGAGTTTCAGGGCGCCAGCTTCAAGAGACCCAGTACTTC.

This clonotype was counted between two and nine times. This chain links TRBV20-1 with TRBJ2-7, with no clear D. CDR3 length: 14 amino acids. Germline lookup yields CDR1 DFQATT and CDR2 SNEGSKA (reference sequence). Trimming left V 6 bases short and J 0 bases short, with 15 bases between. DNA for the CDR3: TGCAGTGCGCAAGACATTTCAAGCTCCTACGAGCAGTACTTC. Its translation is CSAQDISSSYEQYF.

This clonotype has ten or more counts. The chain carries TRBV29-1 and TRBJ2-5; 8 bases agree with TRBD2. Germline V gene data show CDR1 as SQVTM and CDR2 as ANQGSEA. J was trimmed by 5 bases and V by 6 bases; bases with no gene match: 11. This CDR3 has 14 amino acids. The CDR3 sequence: CSVDGLAGGETQYF. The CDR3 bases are TGCAGCGTCGATGGACTAGCTGGAGGGGAGACCCAGTACTTC. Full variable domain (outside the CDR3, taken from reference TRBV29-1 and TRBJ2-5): SAVISQKPSRDICQRGTSLTIQCQVDSQVTMMFWYRQQPGQSLTLIATANQGSEATYESGFVIDKFPISRPNLTFSTLTVSNMSPEDSSIYLCSVDGLAGGETQYFGPGTRLLVL.

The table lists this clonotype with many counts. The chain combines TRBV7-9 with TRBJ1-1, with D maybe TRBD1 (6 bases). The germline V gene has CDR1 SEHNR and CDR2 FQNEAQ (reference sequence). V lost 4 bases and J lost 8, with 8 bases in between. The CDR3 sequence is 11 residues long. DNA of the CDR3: TGTGCCAGCAGCTCCGACAGGGAAGCTTTCTTT. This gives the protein CASSSDREAFF.

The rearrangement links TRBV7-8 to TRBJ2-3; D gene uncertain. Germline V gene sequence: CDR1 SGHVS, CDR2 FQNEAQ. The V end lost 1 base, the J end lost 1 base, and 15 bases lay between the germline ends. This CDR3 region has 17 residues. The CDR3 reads CASSLVRLGSGTDTQYF. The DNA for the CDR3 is TGTGCCAGCAGCTTAGTTCGTTTGGGCAGCGGCACAGATACGCAGTATTTT.

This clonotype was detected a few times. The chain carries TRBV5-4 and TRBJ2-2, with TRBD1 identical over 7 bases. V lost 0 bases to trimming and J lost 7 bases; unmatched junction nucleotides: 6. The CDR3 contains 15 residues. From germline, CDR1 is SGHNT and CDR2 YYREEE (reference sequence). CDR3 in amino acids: CASSLVEGAFGELFF. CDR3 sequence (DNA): TGTGCCAGCAGCTTGGTTGAGGGGGCATTCGGGGAGCTGTTTTTT.

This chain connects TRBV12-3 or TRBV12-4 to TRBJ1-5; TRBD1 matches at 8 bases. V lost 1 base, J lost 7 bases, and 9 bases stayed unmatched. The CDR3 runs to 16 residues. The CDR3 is CASSLEDRVARQPQHF. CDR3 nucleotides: TGTGCCAGCAGTTTAGAGGACAGGGTAGCTCGGCAGCCCCAGCATTTT.

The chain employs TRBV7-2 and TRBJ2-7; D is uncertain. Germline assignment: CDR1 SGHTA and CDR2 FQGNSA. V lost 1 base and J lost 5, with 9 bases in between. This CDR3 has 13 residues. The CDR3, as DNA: TGTGCCAGCAGCTTAGGGCCCACCAACGAGCAGTACGTC. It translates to CASSLGPTNEQYV.

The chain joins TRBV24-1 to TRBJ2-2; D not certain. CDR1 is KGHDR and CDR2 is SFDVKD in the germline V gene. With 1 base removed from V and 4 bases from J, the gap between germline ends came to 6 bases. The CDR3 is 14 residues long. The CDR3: CATSDFRRTGELFF. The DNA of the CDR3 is TGTGCCACCAGTGATTTCCGACGCACCGGGGAGCTGTTTTTT.

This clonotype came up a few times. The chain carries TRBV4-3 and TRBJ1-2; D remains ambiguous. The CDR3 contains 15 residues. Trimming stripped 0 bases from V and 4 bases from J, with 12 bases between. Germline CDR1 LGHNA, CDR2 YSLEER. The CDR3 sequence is CASSQDKESGYGYTF. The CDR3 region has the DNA TGCGCCAGCAGCCAAGATAAGGAAAGTGGCTATGGCTACACCTTC.

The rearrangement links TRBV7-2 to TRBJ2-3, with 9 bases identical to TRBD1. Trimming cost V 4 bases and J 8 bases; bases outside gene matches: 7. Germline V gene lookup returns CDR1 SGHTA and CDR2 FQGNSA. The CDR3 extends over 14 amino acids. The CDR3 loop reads CASSYNRGQSTQYF. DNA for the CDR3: TGTGCCAGCAGCTACAACAGGGGGCAGAGTACGCAGTATTTT. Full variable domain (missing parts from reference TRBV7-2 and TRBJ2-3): GAGVSQSPSNKVTEKGKDVELRCDPISGHTALYWYRQSLGQGLEFLIYFQGNSAPDKSGLPSDRFSAERTGGSVSTLTIQRTQQEDSAVYLCASSYNRGQSTQYFGPGTRLTVL.

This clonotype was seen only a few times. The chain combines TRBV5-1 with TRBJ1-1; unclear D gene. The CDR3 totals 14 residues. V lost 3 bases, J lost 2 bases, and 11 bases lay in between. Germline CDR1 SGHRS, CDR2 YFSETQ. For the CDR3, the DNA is TGCGCCAGCAGCTCGCTTATTGGTAACACTGAAGCTTTCTTT. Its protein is CASSSLIGNTEAFF.